The sequence of this T cell receptor (beta chain) was determined in a study of T cell repertoires in cytomegalovirus infection. This clonotype came up a few times. Its cognate antigen is unknown. Points from the study as a whole: Ex vivo, HLA-C-restricted CMV-specific TCR beta clonotypes prevailed over the rest of the response.

CDR1 DFQATT and CDR2 SNEGSKA come from the germline V gene (reference sequence). J was trimmed by 4 bases and V by 6 bases; bases with no gene match: 8. The CDR3 is made up of 13 amino acids. In TCRdb, the reads were re-called with MiXCR into one record per CDR3 protein. The sample includes roughly 230,000 distinct CDR3 sequences, approximately 15% seen only once; the top ten take less than 50%. V usage is TRBV20-1 and J usage is TRBJ1-2; 7 bases line up with TRBD1. The sequencing sample was made of CD8+ T cells from PBMCs. This receptor was identified in a human donor in good health (CMV status not recorded). Some clones in this sample may be carry-over from other donors' samples. The DNA for the CDR3 is TGCAGTGCCATTACAGGGGCGGGCTATGGCTACACCTTC. This sequence encodes CSAITGAGYGYTF.